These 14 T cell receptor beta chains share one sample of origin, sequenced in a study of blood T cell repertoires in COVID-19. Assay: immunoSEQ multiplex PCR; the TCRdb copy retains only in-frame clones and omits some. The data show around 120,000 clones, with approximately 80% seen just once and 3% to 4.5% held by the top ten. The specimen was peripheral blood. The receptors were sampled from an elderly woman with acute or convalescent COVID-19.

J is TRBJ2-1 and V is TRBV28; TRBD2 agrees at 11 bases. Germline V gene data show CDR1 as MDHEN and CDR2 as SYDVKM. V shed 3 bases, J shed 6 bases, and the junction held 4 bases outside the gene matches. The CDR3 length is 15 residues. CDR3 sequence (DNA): TGTGCCAGCAGTTTGTCACTAGCGGGAGCCAATGAGCAGTTCTTC. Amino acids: CASSLSLAGANEQFF.

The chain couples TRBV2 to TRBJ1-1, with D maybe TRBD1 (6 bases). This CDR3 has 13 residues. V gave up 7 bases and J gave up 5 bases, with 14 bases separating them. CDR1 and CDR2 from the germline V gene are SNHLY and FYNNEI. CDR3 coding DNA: TGTGCCAGCACCGACAGGTCAGGAACTGAAGCTTTCTTT. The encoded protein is CASTDRSGTEAFF.

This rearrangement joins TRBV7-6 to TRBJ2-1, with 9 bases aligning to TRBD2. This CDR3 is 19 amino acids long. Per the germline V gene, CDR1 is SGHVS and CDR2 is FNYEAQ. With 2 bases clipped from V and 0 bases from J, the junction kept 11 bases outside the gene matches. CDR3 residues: CASSLTQGLAASSYNEQFF. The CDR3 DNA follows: TGTGCCAGCAGCTTAACGCAGGGACTAGCTGCAAGCTCCTACAATGAGCAGTTCTTC.

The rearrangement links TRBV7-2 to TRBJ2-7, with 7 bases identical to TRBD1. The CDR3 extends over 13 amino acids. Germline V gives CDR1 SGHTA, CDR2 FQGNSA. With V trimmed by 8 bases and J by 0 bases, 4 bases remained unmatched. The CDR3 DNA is TGTGCCAGCCGGGGACAGAACTCCTACGAGCAGTACTTC. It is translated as CASRGQNSYEQYF.

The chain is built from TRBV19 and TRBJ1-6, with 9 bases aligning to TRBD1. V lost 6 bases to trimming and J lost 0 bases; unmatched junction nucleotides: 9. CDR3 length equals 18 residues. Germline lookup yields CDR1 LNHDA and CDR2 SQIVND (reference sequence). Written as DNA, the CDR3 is TGTGCCAGTAGCGAAACAAGACAGGGGGTCTCCTATAATTCACCCCTCCACTTT. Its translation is CASSETRQGVSYNSPLHF. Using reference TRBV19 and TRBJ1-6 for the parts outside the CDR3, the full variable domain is DGGITQSPKYLFRKEGQNVTLSCEQNLNHDAMYWYRQDPGQGLRLIYYSQIVNDFQKGDIAEGYSVSREKKESFPLTVTSAQKNPTAFYLCASSETRQGVSYNSPLHFGNGTRLTVT.

The CDR3 sequence: CASSTGVEETQYF. Here the CDR3 DNA reads TGTGCCAGTAGTACGGGGGTGGAAGAGACCCAGTACTTC. The V gene is TRBV19, the J gene TRBJ2-5, with D perhaps TRBD2 (6 bases). Germline V gene lookup returns CDR1 LNHDA and CDR2 SQIVND (reference sequence). V lost 4 bases to trimming and J lost 3 bases, with 9 bases between them. The CDR3 is 13 residues long.

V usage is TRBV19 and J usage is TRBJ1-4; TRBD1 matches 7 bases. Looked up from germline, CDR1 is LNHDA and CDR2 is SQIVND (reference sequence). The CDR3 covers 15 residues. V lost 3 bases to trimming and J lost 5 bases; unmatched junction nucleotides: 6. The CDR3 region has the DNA TGTGCCAGTAGTATCCCGGGACAGCCGAATGAAAAACTGTTTTTT. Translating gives CASSIPGQPNEKLFF.

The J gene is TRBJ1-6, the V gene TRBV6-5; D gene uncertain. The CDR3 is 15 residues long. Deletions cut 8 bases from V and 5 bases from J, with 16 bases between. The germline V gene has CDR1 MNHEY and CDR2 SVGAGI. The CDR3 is CASAWRHMNNSPLHF. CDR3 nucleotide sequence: TGTGCCAGCGCTTGGAGGCATATGAATAATTCACCCCTCCACTTT.

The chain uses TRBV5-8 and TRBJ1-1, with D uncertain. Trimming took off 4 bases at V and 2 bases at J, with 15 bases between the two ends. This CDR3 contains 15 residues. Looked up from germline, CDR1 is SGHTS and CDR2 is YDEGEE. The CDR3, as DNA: TGTGCCAGCAGCCCCCTGGCGGGGATCAACACTGAAGCTTTCTTT. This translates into CASSPLAGINTEAFF.

The DNA for the CDR3 is TGTGCCAGCAGCGTCGGGACAGCCCGGGAGCTGTTTTTT. The encoded protein is CASSVGTARELFF. The chain couples TRBV7-3 to TRBJ2-2; 7 bases are a match to TRBD1. V trimming: 5 bases; J trimming: 9 bases; junction bases outside the gene matches: 6. This CDR3 has 13 amino acids. CDR1 is SGHTA, CDR2 FQGTGA, per germline.

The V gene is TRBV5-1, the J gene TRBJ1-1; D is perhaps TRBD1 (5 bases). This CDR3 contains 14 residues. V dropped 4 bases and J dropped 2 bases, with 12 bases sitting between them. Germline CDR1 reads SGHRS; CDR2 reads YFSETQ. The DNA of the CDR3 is TGCGCCAGCAGCGGGGGGACGGAAAACACTGAAGCTTTCTTT. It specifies CASSGGTENTEAFF. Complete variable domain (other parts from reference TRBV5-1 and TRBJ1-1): KAGVTQTPRYLIKTRGQQVTLSCSPISGHRSVSWYQQTPGQGLQFLFEYFSETQRNKGNFPGRFSGRQFSNSRSEMNVSTLELGDSALYLCASSGGTENTEAFFGQGTRLTVV.

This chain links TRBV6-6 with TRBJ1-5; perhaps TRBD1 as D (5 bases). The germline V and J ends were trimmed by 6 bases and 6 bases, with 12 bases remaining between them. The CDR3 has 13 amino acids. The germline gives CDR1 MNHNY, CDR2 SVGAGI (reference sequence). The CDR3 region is CASSSGGGQPQHF. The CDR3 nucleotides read TGTGCCAGCAGCTCCGGGGGGGGTCAGCCCCAGCATTTT.

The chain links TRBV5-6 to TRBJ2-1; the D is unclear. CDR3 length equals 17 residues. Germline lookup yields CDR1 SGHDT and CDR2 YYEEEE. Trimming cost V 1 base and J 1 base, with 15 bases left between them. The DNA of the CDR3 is TGTGCCAGCAGCTTGCTTATAGCCCTCGGGTCCTACAATGAGCAGTTCTTC. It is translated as CASSLLIALGSYNEQFF.

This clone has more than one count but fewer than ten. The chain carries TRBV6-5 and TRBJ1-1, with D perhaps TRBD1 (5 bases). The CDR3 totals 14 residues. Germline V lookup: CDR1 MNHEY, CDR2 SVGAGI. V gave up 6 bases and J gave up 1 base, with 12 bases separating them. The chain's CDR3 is CASSRDSSNTEAFF. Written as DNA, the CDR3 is TGTGCCAGCAGCCGGGACTCCTCGAACACTGAAGCTTTCTTT.